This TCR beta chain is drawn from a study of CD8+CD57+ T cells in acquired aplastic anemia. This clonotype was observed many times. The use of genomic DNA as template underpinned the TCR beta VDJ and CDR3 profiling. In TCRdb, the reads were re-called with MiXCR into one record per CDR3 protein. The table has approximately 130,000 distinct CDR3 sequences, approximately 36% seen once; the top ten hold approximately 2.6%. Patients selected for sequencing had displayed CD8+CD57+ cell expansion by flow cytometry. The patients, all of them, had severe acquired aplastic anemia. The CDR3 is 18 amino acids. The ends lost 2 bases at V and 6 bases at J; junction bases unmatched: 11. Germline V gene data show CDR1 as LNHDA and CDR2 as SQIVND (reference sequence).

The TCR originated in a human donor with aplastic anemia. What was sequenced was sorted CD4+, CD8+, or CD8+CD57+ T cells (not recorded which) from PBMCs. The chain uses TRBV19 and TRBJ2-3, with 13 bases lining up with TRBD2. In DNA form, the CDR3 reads TGTGCCAGTAGTATAACCCGGACTAGCGGGGGATTCTTGGATACGCAGTATTTT. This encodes CASSITRTSGGFLDTQYF.